One and the same sample provided the 9 T cell receptor beta chains below, sequenced in a study of T cell responses to AZD1222 COVID-19 vaccine. TCRdb's table, derived via immunoSEQ multiplex PCR, lists solely in-frame clones and lacks some. The sample has tens of thousands of clones; around 87% are singletons. Sequenced here: peripheral blood, sampled on day 0 of AZD1222 vaccination. All receptors derive from an adult in good health.

The genes are TRBV11-1 and TRBJ1-1; TRBD1 matches at 7 bases. The CDR3 is 14 amino acids. CDR1 SGHAT and CDR2 FQDESV come from the germline V gene (reference sequence). With V trimmed by 5 bases and J by 1 base, 4 bases remained unmatched. The CDR3 spells CASSPGTANTEAFF. CDR3 DNA: TGTGCCAGCAGCCCCGGGACAGCGAACACTGAAGCTTTCTTT.

V is TRBV7-3 and J is TRBJ1-6; D remains ambiguous. V was clipped by 6 bases and J by 5 bases, with 14 bases between them. This CDR3 is built from 15 residues. The germline CDR1 and CDR2 sequences are SGHTA and FQGTGA. CDR3 residues: CASSERARDNSPLHF. The CDR3 nucleotides read TGTGCCAGCAGTGAGCGGGCGAGGGATAATTCACCCCTCCACTTT.

The rearrangement uses TRBV18 and TRBJ2-4; tentative D call: TRBD1 (5 bases). Trimming pared 5 bases from V and 0 bases from J, leaving 14 bases between. The germline V gene encodes CDR1 KGHSH and CDR2 LQKENI. The CDR3 covers 16 residues. As DNA, the CDR3 is TGTGCCAGCTCAGAACAGGACCGAGTAGCCAAAAACATTCAGTACTTC. Amino acid sequence: CASSEQDRVAKNIQYF.

This sequence joins TRBV7-9 and TRBJ2-7; TRBD1 matches 10 bases. The CDR3 has 14 residues. CDR1 SEHNR and CDR2 FQNEAQ come from the germline V gene (reference sequence). Losses at the gene ends were 5 bases for V and 1 base for J; bases not matched to a gene: 2. The CDR3 coding sequence is TGTGCCAGCAGCCGGACAGGGGGGTCCTACGAGCAGTACTTC. Its translation is CASSRTGGSYEQYF.

This clone was counted a single time. This chain joins TRBV6-2 or TRBV6-3 and TRBJ2-5; 9 nucleotides align to TRBD1. The CDR3 is 15 residues long. Germline values: CDR1 MNHEY, CDR2 SVGEGT. Trimming at V came to 6 bases and at J to 5 bases, leaving 10 bases not matched to a gene. The CDR3 here is CASSPGQGLLETQYF. The CDR3 coding sequence is TGTGCCAGCAGCCCAGGACAGGGGTTATTGGAGACCCAGTACTTC.

As to this clone: This sample includes further DNA sequences coding for the same CDR3. V usage is TRBV3-1 (or the pseudogene TRBV3-2) and J usage is TRBJ1-1; D call uncertain. The CDR3 covers 11 residues. Germline values: CDR1 LGHDT, CDR2 YNNKEL (reference sequence). V lost 2 bases and J 6 bases, leaving 4 bases between the germline ends. Here the CDR3 DNA reads TGTGCCAGCAGCCAAAGTGCTGAAGCTTTCTTT. This gives the protein CASSQSAEAFF.

V usage is TRBV5-1 and J usage is TRBJ1-3, with D possibly being TRBD1 (5 bases). Deletions cut 0 bases from V and 4 bases from J, with 8 bases between. This CDR3 contains 14 residues. Germline CDR1 and CDR2: SGHRS and YFSETQ. CDR3 DNA sequence: TGCGCCAGCAGCTTGGGGGGCAGGGGAAACACCATATATTTT. Its protein is CASSLGGRGNTIYF.

The sample holds one count of this clone. The genes are TRBV7-9 and TRBJ1-2; 9 bases match TRBD1. There are 16 residues in the CDR3. Germline CDR1 is SEHNR and CDR2 is FQNEAQ (reference sequence). With 1 base clipped from V and 4 bases from J, the junction kept 7 bases outside the gene matches. The CDR3 region has the DNA TGTGCCAGCAGCTTAGAGACAGGGGGACTTGGCTATGGCTACACCTTC. Translating gives CASSLETGGLGYGYTF.

This chain joins TRBV4-1 and TRBJ2-2; 7 nucleotides agree with TRBD1. Germline CDR1 is MGHRA and CDR2 is YSYEKL. The CDR3 sequence is 18 residues long. Trimming took 2 bases from V and 0 from J; bases not matched to a gene: 9. For the CDR3, the DNA is TGCGCCAGCAGCCAACTCCGAGGGGGCGCGGCGAACACCGGGGAGCTGTTTTTT. It is translated as CASSQLRGGAANTGELFF.